The clone carrying this TCR beta chain appeared a single time. Its antigen is unidentified. The sample belongs to a study of T cell responses to AZD1222 COVID-19 vaccine. Study-level results: The study sampled repertoires only after the peak T cell response. The donor cohort was predominantly white British with a female majority, and clonal diversity may have been underestimated. Spike-wide vaccine-associated CD4 TCRs dominated at 160-218 and 743-854.

Trimming took 0 bases from V and 1 from J; bases not matched to a gene: 5. The germline CDR1 and CDR2 sequences are SGHRS and YFSETQ. The CDR3 consists of 16 residues. Assay used: immunoSEQ multiplex PCR; TCRdb lists only in-frame clones, some missing. This sample has under 85,000 clones; 88% occur once, and the top ten carry under 13%. This chain joins TRBV5-1 and TRBJ2-5; 8 nucleotides agree with TRBD1. Sequences were derived from peripheral blood, sampled on day 0 of AZD1222 vaccination. This TCR was recovered from an adult in good health. The CDR3, as DNA: TGCGCCAGCAGCTTGGCCACAGGGGGGTCCCAAGAGACCCAGTACTTC. The encoded protein is CASSLATGGSQETQYF.